These 14 T cell receptor beta chains originate from one sample sequenced in a study of PD-1 blockade in classical Hodgkin lymphoma. TCRdb's copy holds only in-frame clones and misses some; the assay was immunoSEQ multiplex PCR. The sample carries 24,000 or so clones, around three quarters recorded once. Autologous stem cell transplantation was followed by relapse in every patient, and brentuximab vedotin exposure varied. Sequences were derived from peripheral blood mononuclear cells (PBMCs), sampled before the second cycle of nivolumab. The receptors were gathered from a human donor with classical Hodgkin lymphoma.

This clone was seen a few times. The chain combines TRBV9 with TRBJ2-3; no firm D call. In germline, CDR1 is SGDLS, CDR2 YYNGEE. This CDR3 has 14 amino acids. Trimming removed 0 bases from V and 0 bases from J, with 5 bases in between. CDR3 sequence: CASSVVTSTDTQYF. In DNA, the CDR3 is TGTGCCAGCAGCGTAGTTACTAGCACAGATACGCAGTATTTT.

This chain uses TRBV29-1 with TRBJ2-3; D call uncertain. Looked up from germline, CDR1 is SQVTM and CDR2 is ANQGSEA. Trimming took 7 bases from V and 1 from J, leaving 15 bases between them. This CDR3 comprises 14 residues. CDR3 nucleotides: TGCAGCGCCCATACTCCCAGCCGCACAGATACGCAGTATTTT. Its protein product is CSAHTPSRTDTQYF.

The chain employs TRBV1 and TRBJ1-5. TRBV1 is designated a pseudogene. CDR3 size: 14 residues. DNA for the CDR3: TGCACCAGCAGCCAAGATTTTTTAGAAAGTCTCTTGCATTTT. Protein product: CTSSQDFLESLLHF.

In regard to this clone: The sample has other DNA sequences that encode this CDR3 too. This rearrangement joins TRBV19 to TRBJ1-5, with D possibly matching TRBD1 (5 bases). This CDR3 is 15 amino acids long. Germline lookup yields CDR1 LNHDA and CDR2 SQIVND (reference sequence). With 1 base removed from V and 0 bases from J, the gap between germline ends came to 7 bases. The CDR3 coding sequence is TGTGCCAGTAGTATAGGACAGCATAGCAATCAGCCCCAGCATTTT. It codes for CASSIGQHSNQPQHF. The variable domain in full, completed from reference TRBV19 and TRBJ1-5, reads DGGITQSPKYLFRKEGQNVTLSCEQNLNHDAMYWYRQDPGQGLRLIYYSQIVNDFQKGDIAEGYSVSREKKESFPLTVTSAQKNPTAFYLCASSIGQHSNQPQHFGDGTRLSIL.

The rearrangement joins TRBV28 to TRBJ1-1, with D possibly matching TRBD1 (5 bases). CDR1 MDHEN and CDR2 SYDVKM come from the germline V gene. The CDR3 is 17 residues long. Trimming took 5 bases from V and 4 from J, leaving 23 bases between them. DNA for the CDR3: TGTGCCAGCAGTCCCCATCGGGCAGGGTCGAATGGCACTGAAGCTTTCTTT. Its translation is CASSPHRAGSNGTEAFF.

V is TRBV7-2 and J is TRBJ2-5, with D hard to call. The CDR3 totals 12 residues. Germline V gene lookup returns CDR1 SGHTA and CDR2 FQGNSA. V lost 0 bases to trimming and J lost 2 bases, with 1 base between them. Here the CDR3 DNA reads TGTGCCAGCAGCTTAGCTCAAGAGACCCAGTACTTC. Protein product: CASSLAQETQYF.

Concerning this clone: Distinct nucleotide sequences in the sample also encode this CDR3. The chain uses TRBV5-4 and TRBJ2-7, with no clear D. Germline CDR1 reads SGHNT; CDR2 reads YYREEE (reference sequence). The CDR3 is 12 amino acids. Deletions cut 0 bases from V and 2 bases from J, with 3 bases between. The CDR3 coding sequence is TGTGCCAGCAGCTTGGGTACCTACGAGCAGTACTTC. Protein sequence: CASSLGTYEQYF.

The J gene is TRBJ2-1, the V gene TRBV4-1; the D gene is possibly TRBD2 (6 bases). In germline, CDR1 is MGHRA, CDR2 YSYEKL. With 4 bases removed from V and 9 bases from J, the gap between germline ends came to 13 bases. The CDR3 is 13 residues long. The CDR3 here is CASSPGVEGEQFF. The DNA of the CDR3 is TGCGCCAGCAGCCCCGGTGTGGAGGGTGAGCAGTTCTTC.

The rearrangement joins TRBV4-3 to TRBJ1-1; D is ambiguous. There are 15 residues in the CDR3. Looked up from germline, CDR1 is LGHNA and CDR2 is YSLEER. With 0 bases removed from V and 6 bases from J, the gap between germline ends came to 14 bases. DNA for the CDR3: TGCGCCAGCAGCCAAGACCCGGCGCGGTGGTCTGAAGCTTTCTTT. This translates into CASSQDPARWSEAFF.

This sequence joins TRBV5-4 and TRBJ2-5, with D perhaps TRBD1 (6 bases). The CDR3 runs to 15 residues. Germline lookup yields CDR1 SGHNT and CDR2 YYREEE (reference sequence). V shed 0 bases and J shed 0 bases, with 9 bases lying between them. The CDR3 bases are TGTGCCAGCAGCTTGGAAGGGGGTTACCAAGAGACCCAGTACTTC. It specifies CASSLEGGYQETQYF.

The chain employs TRBV5-6 and TRBJ2-5, with D possibly being TRBD1 (6 bases). Trimming shortened V by 0 bases and J by 5 bases, and 11 bases separated the two germline ends. The CDR3 sequence is 14 residues long. The germline V gene encodes CDR1 SGHDT and CDR2 YYEEEE. The DNA for the CDR3 is TGTGCCAGCAGCTTGGGAACAGGGATCGAGACCCAGTACTTC. This sequence encodes CASSLGTGIETQYF.

The chain carries TRBV19 and TRBJ1-1; no reliable D call. The germline V gene encodes CDR1 LNHDA and CDR2 SQIVND (reference sequence). The CDR3 sequence is 13 residues long. V was clipped by 2 bases and J by 0 bases, with 4 bases between them. The CDR3 sequence: CASSINLNTEAFF. The DNA for the CDR3 is TGTGCCAGTAGTATAAACCTGAACACTGAAGCTTTCTTT.

The chain is built from TRBV7-9 and TRBJ2-1; D remains ambiguous. The V gene lost 2 bases and the J gene lost 6 bases, with 5 bases spanning the gap. Per the germline V gene, CDR1 is SEHNR and CDR2 is FQNEAQ (reference sequence). This CDR3 spans 12 amino acids. The CDR3 sequence is CASSLPVNEQFF. CDR3 coding DNA: TGTGCCAGCAGCTTACCCGTCAATGAGCAGTTCTTC.

This chain links TRBV11-2 with TRBJ1-1; D perhaps matches TRBD1 (6 bases). The CDR3 totals 15 residues. Germline V gives CDR1 SGHAT, CDR2 FQNNGV. With 1 base removed from V and 3 bases from J, the gap between germline ends came to 12 bases. The CDR3 is CASSLGSGGHTEAFF. CDR3 DNA: TGTGCCAGCAGCTTAGGATCGGGGGGCCACACTGAAGCTTTCTTT.